The 9 T cell receptor beta chains in this list originate from one sample, sequenced in a study of blood T cell repertoires in COVID-19. Produced via immunoSEQ multiplex PCR; TCRdb's table is partial and in-frame only. In the table there are 180,000 or so clones, around 85% of which are singletons. Sequencing was carried out using peripheral blood. The receptors originated from a woman older than 75 with acute or convalescent COVID-19.

Of note for this clone: One end of the junction does not line up with germline, which may come from a read error. This sequence joins TRBV9 and TRBJ1-6; 10 bases fit TRBD1. The germline V gene has CDR1 SGDLS and CDR2 YYNGEE. This CDR3 has 15 residues. The CDR3 DNA is TGTGCCAGCAGCGCCCGACAGGGGGCTGATTCACTCCTCCACTTT. Residues: CASSARQGADSLLHF.

CDR3 loop: CASSYSGRNNQPQHF. The CDR3 bases are TGTGCCAGCAGTTACTCGGGCAGAAACAATCAGCCCCAGCATTTT. The rearrangement joins TRBV6-2 or TRBV6-3 to TRBJ1-5; D is unclear. V was trimmed by 0 bases and J by 3 bases, leaving 9 bases between them. The V gene's germline CDR1 is MNHEY and CDR2 SVGEGT. The CDR3 runs 15 residues.

The chain uses TRBV4-3 and TRBJ2-3, with D unresolved. CDR3 length: 14 amino acids. V was shortened by 1 base and J by 0 bases, with 5 bases between the two germline ends. Germline V gene data show CDR1 as LGHNA and CDR2 as YSLEER. The CDR3 spells CASSQAPSTDTQYF. The CDR3 DNA reads TGCGCCAGCAGCCAAGCCCCTAGCACAGATACGCAGTATTTT.

This clone appeared a single time. The rearrangement joins TRBV6-5 to TRBJ1-2; no clear D. V was shortened by 0 bases and J by 8 bases, with 13 bases between the two germline ends. The CDR3 totals 14 residues. Germline V gene sequence: CDR1 MNHEY, CDR2 SVGAGI. CDR3 coding DNA: TGTGCCAGCAGTTACTCGAAGGGAGGGAAAGGCTACACCTTC. Translating gives CASSYSKGGKGYTF.

CDR3 amino acids: CASSQGQGAREQYF. CDR3 nucleotide sequence: TGTGCCAGCAGCCAGGGACAGGGGGCTCGCGAGCAGTACTTC. The chain has TRBV7-2 and TRBJ2-7, with 12 positions matching TRBD1. Germline assignment: CDR1 SGHTA and CDR2 FQGNSA. The CDR3 is made up of 14 amino acids. With 5 bases clipped from V and 6 bases from J, the junction kept 5 bases outside the gene matches.

J is TRBJ2-2 and V is TRBV3-1 (or the pseudogene TRBV3-2); no firm D call. CDR1 LGHDT and CDR2 YNNKEL come from the germline V gene (reference sequence). Trimming cost V 8 bases and J 0 bases, with 7 bases left between them. The CDR3 consists of 13 residues. CDR3 sequence: CASREANTGELFF. CDR3 DNA: TGTGCCAGCCGAGAAGCGAACACCGGGGAGCTGTTTTTT.

This chain connects TRBV7-9 to TRBJ1-6; D not resolved. V was cut by 1 base and J by 10 bases, with 11 bases left in between. The length of the CDR3 is 14 residues. Germline lookup yields CDR1 SEHNR and CDR2 FQNEAQ (reference sequence). The CDR3 nucleotides are TGTGCCAGCAGCTTAGAGCAGGATAGGTCACCCCTCCACTTT. Translating gives CASSLEQDRSPLHF.

A note on this clone: The same CDR3 also results from other DNA sequences found in this sample. The chain is built from TRBV11-2 and TRBJ1-2, with TRBD1 matching 9 bases. Germline V CDR1 and CDR2: SGHAT, FQNNGV. J lost 4 bases, V lost 5 bases, and 2 bases had no gene match. This CDR3 region has 13 residues. The CDR3 nucleotides read TGTGCCAGCAGCCTGACAGGGGGCTATGGCTACACCTTC. It encodes CASSLTGGYGYTF.

V usage is TRBV5-6 and J usage is TRBJ2-2, with D perhaps TRBD1 (6 bases). In germline, CDR1 is SGHDT, CDR2 YYEEEE. This CDR3 contains 15 residues. The V end lost 3 bases, the J end lost 5 bases, and 14 bases lay between the germline ends. The CDR3 DNA reads TGTGCCAGCAGCTCTACAGGGAGTTGGACCGGGGAGCTGTTTTTT. Translated: CASSSTGSWTGELFF.